The source of this T cell receptor (beta chain) is a study of T cells in Graves' hyperthyroidism and ophthalmopathy. Amplified TCR beta CDR3 regions derived from RNA transcripts. The TCR CDR3 first-round RT-PCR relied on the HTBI primer set. From the multiplex PCR reads, TCRdb called clonotypes with MiXCR, one entry per CDR3 protein. Seen here are 650,000 to 800,000 distinct CDR3 sequences, nearly 45% observed once, and the top ten hold under 8%. Uncontrolled infection, other autoimmune disease, pregnancy or lactation excluded patients. This clonotype was detected ten times or more. Its antigen is undetermined. CDR1 MNHEY and CDR2 SVGAGI come from the germline V gene. There are 14 residues in the CDR3. V was shortened by 5 bases and J by 4 bases, with 15 bases between the two germline ends. Study results and caveats: Model output signaled ophthalmopathy a median around 5.9 months ahead of onset. The majority of expanded thyroid clonotypes above 0.001 also appeared in blood.

This clonotype originated in an adult man with Graves' disease, either hyperthyroidism or ophthalmopathy (not recorded which). The sequenced sample was peripheral blood or thyroid tissue (not recorded which). This rearrangement joins TRBV6-5 to TRBJ2-7; D is perhaps TRBD1 (7 bases). The CDR3 reads CASSGGTVEYEQYF. The CDR3 nucleotides are TGTGCCAGCAGTGGGGGGACAGTCGAATACGAGCAGTACTTC.